Presented here are 8 T cell receptor beta chains from one specimen sequenced in a study of cytomegalovirus exposure and HLA in healthy donors. This PCR relied on a set of 60 Vbeta primers and 13 Jbeta primers. Here immunoSEQ multiplex PCR was the method, and the copy in TCRdb shows in-frame clones only, minus some. The profile covers approximately 93,000 clones, with over 65% appearing a single time and around 3.8% taken by the ten largest. The sample was PBMCs. These receptors all stem from a man between 45 and 60 years old in good health and CMV-seronegative.

This clone was found a few times. The chain uses TRBV19 and TRBJ2-5; 9 bases line up with TRBD1. Germline values: CDR1 LNHDA, CDR2 SQIVND (reference sequence). CDR3 length: 14 amino acids. The V and J ends lost 10 bases and 0 bases, in that order; junction bases with no gene match: 6. CDR3 sequence reads: CATKGQGNQETQYF. Written as DNA, the CDR3 is TGTGCCACCAAGGGACAGGGTAACCAAGAGACCCAGTACTTC.

The CDR3 sequence is CASSSQGSSQETQYF. The DNA for the CDR3 is TGTGCCAGCAGTTCACAGGGGAGTTCCCAAGAGACCCAGTACTTC. The rearrangement joins TRBV6-5 to TRBJ2-5; 7 nucleotides align to TRBD1. CDR1 MNHEY and CDR2 SVGAGI come from the germline V gene. This CDR3 has 15 residues. V trimming: 4 bases; J trimming: 1 base; junction bases outside the gene matches: 6.

This rearrangement joins TRBV2 to TRBJ2-7; weak D call: TRBD1 (5 bases). V was pared by 3 bases and J by 2 bases, with 5 bases between. Germline V gene lookup returns CDR1 SNHLY and CDR2 FYNNEI. The CDR3 totals 12 residues. DNA of the CDR3: TGTGCCAGCAGTGACAGGGCCTACGAGCAGTACTTC. Translating gives CASSDRAYEQYF.

V and J are TRBV28 and TRBJ2-3; TRBD2 matches at 15 bases. Germline V gene data show CDR1 as MDHEN and CDR2 as SYDVKM. V lost 6 bases, J lost 2 bases, and 3 bases stayed unmatched. The length of the CDR3 is 16 residues. Written as DNA, the CDR3 is TGTGCCAGCAGGGGGACTAGCGGGGGGTTCACAGATACGCAGTATTTT. This codes for CASRGTSGGFTDTQYF.

The V gene is TRBV7-2, the J gene TRBJ2-7; a weak D match, TRBD2 (6 bases). V lost 1 base to trimming and J lost 1 base, with 17 bases between them. The CDR3 sequence is 17 residues long. Germline CDR1 is SGHTA and CDR2 is FQGNSA. The CDR3, as DNA: TGTGCCAGCAGCTTAGGGGGTGGGAGGTTGAGGTCCTACGAGCAGTACTTC. Translating gives CASSLGGGRLRSYEQYF.

The J gene is TRBJ1-4, the V gene TRBV18; 8 bases fit TRBD1. The ends lost 8 bases at V and 8 bases at J; junction bases unmatched: 10. The germline CDR1 and CDR2 sequences are KGHSH and LQKENI. This CDR3 contains 14 residues. This CDR3 is CASGMTGVEEKLFF. The CDR3 DNA reads TGTGCCAGCGGAATGACAGGGGTTGAGGAAAAACTGTTTTTT.

Here the CDR3 reads CATLVTRRTGRYTF. CDR3 coding DNA: TGTGCCACCCTAGTTACTAGACGGACAGGGCGCTACACCTTC. V gene TRBV6-5 combines with J gene TRBJ1-2; 8 bases line up with TRBD1. V lost 10 bases, J lost 9 bases, and 16 bases stayed unmatched. CDR3 size: 14 residues. Germline CDR1 is MNHEY and CDR2 is SVGAGI.

This clone was seen a few times. This chain uses TRBV6-6 with TRBJ2-7; weak D call: TRBD1 (5 bases). V was trimmed by 7 bases and J by 6 bases, leaving 13 bases between them. This CDR3 comprises 12 residues. The germline V gene has CDR1 MNHNY and CDR2 SVGAGI (reference sequence). The CDR3 loop is CASKGAPSEQYF. In DNA form, the CDR3 reads TGTGCCAGCAAAGGGGCTCCCTCCGAGCAGTACTTC.